What follows are 4 T cell receptor beta chains derived from one specimen sequenced in a study of human T cells and chemical hapten exposure. TCRdb re-called the RACE reads through MiXCR, storing one row per CDR3 protein. Of about 190,000 distinct CDR3 sequences detected, around 25% appear once; the ten largest clones hold approximately 2.5%. Time point described: patch test 3, about 24 weeks after DPC sensitization. Sample treatment: therapeutic diphenylcyclopropenone sensitization with weekly scalp DPC. The input for sequencing was whole blood, taken in connection with sensitization to the hapten diphenylcyclopropenone (DPC). All receptors derive from a middle-aged woman with alopecia areata. Some clones in this sample may be carry-over from other donors' samples.

This clonotype was seen a single time. The chain couples TRBV11-1 to TRBJ2-7, with TRBD1 identical over 7 bases. The CDR3 sequence is 15 residues long. V dropped 1 base and J dropped 2; count of bases not matched to a gene: 5. Per germline, CDR1 SGHAT and CDR2 FQDESV (reference sequence). CDR3 sequence (DNA): TGTGCCAGCAGCTTAGTAAGGGGGCCGACCTACGAGCAGTACTTC. Translated, it gives CASSLVRGPTYEQYF.

This clonotype was seen a few times. The chain employs TRBV28 and TRBJ2-7, with D tentatively TRBD2 (6 bases). The CDR3 sequence is 15 residues long. Per germline, CDR1 MDHEN and CDR2 SYDVKM. V was shortened by 6 bases and J by 3 bases, with 18 bases between the two germline ends. The CDR3 DNA is TGTGCCAGCAGGGGAACAGGAGGCGGGGTCTACGAGCAGTACTTC. Amino acids: CASRGTGGGVYEQYF. Full variable domain (outside the CDR3, taken from reference TRBV28 and TRBJ2-7): DVKVTQSSRYLVKRTGEKVFLECVQDMDHENMFWYRQDPGLGLRLIYFSYDVKMKEKGDIPEGYSVSREKKERFSLILESASTNQTSMYLCASRGTGGGVYEQYFGPGTRLTVT.

This clonotype showed up many times. The chain carries TRBV19 and TRBJ2-5; perhaps D is TRBD1 or TRBD2 (6 bases each). The CDR3 is 13 residues long. With 5 bases removed from V and 4 bases from J, the gap between germline ends came to 11 bases. Germline CDR1 reads LNHDA; CDR2 reads SQIVND (reference sequence). The CDR3 nucleotides read TGTGCCAGTAGTCCACAGGGAGGAGAGACCCAGTACTTC. Protein: CASSPQGGETQYF.

In regard to this clonotype: This may be a read error: a much more frequent sequence differs by one nucleotide. The chain is built from TRBV6-5 and TRBJ2-3; either TRBD1 or TRBD2 may supply D (7 bases each). Germline CDR1 reads MNHEY; CDR2 reads SVGAGI. The CDR3 totals 13 residues. V lost 10 bases to trimming and J lost 6 bases, with 17 bases between them. The CDR3 bases are TGTGCCATCAGGCGACAGGGAGGGGATACGCAGTATTTT. Protein sequence: CAIRRQGGDTQYF.